Only a few counts were recorded for the clone carrying this TCR beta chain. Its antigen is not known. These data come from a study of OX40 agonist ivuxolimab in advanced cancers. Study-wide context: Aged roughly 20 to 85 with a mean of 60 years, they were 82.7% male.

Using immunoSEQ multiplex PCR, the repertoire was profiled, and TCRdb retains in-frame clones only, with some absent. The data show some 60,000 clones, around 86% seen once. V was clipped by 2 bases and J by 4 bases, with 9 bases between them. The CDR3 runs to 14 residues. The V gene's germline CDR1 is SGHRS and CDR2 YFSETQ. Study observations and caveats: Low normalized T-cell clonal expansion was also seen in some nonresponders.

Sequencing was performed on CD4+ or CD8+ T cells sorted from blood, taken in a trial of the OX40 agonist ivuxolimab. The V gene is TRBV5-1, the J gene TRBJ2-2; D may be TRBD2 (7 bases). The TCR comes from an adult with an advanced solid tumor such as melanoma, head and neck, liver or kidney cancer. The CDR3 sequence is CASSFGGPTGELFF. CDR3 bases: TGCGCCAGCAGCTTCGGGGGGCCCACCGGGGAGCTGTTTTTT.